The 15 T cell receptor beta chains listed next were all sequenced from one sample in a study of T cells in Graves' hyperthyroidism and ophthalmopathy. TCR beta CDR3 sequences were amplified from RNA transcripts. A first-round RT-PCR of the TCR CDR3 used the HTBI primer set. MiXCR, applied by TCRdb to the multiplex PCR reads, yields one record per CDR3 protein. The table lists roughly 300,000 distinct CDR3 sequences, 25% of them singletons. Sequencing was performed on blood. The source is a man aged 40-49 years with Graves' hyperthyroidism that later progressed to Graves' ophthalmopathy.

This clonotype appeared many times. V and J are TRBV28 and TRBJ2-7, with 8 bases fitting TRBD1. Trimming took 5 bases from V and 7 from J; bases not matched to a gene: 4. CDR1 is MDHEN, CDR2 SYDVKM, per germline. The CDR3 has 12 residues. In DNA, the CDR3 is TGTGCCAGCAGTCAGGGGGCGGGAGAGCAGTACTTC. Translated: CASSQGAGEQYF.

This clonotype was recorded at least ten times. The chain couples TRBV30 to TRBJ1-2; D gene ambiguous. Germline CDR1 and CDR2: GTSNPN and SVGIG (reference sequence). The CDR3 is made up of 13 amino acids. V lost 3 bases, J lost 0 bases, and 8 bases lay in between. CDR3 amino acids: CAWRRGANYGYTF. The CDR3 DNA reads TGTGCCTGGAGACGAGGAGCTAACTATGGCTACACCTTC. The full variable domain, rest sourced from reference TRBV30 and TRBJ1-2, is SQTIHQWPATLVQPVGSPLSLECTVEGTSNPNLYWYRQAAGRGLQLLFYSVGIGQISSEVPQNLSASRPQDRQFILSSKKLLLSDSGFYLCAWRRGANYGYTFGSGTRLTVV.

The chain recombines TRBV7-2 with TRBJ2-7; D possibly uses TRBD1 or TRBD2 (5 bases each). The germline gives CDR1 SGHTA, CDR2 FQGNSA. The V end was cut by 4 bases, the J end by 4 bases, with 14 bases between. The CDR3 is made up of 14 amino acids. The DNA for the CDR3 is TGTGCCAGCAGCTCCCAGGGAGATCTTTACGAGCAGTACTTC. This sequence encodes CASSSQGDLYEQYF. Full variable domain (missing parts from reference TRBV7-2 and TRBJ2-7): GAGVSQSPSNKVTEKGKDVELRCDPISGHTALYWYRQSLGQGLEFLIYFQGNSAPDKSGLPSDRFSAERTGGSVSTLTIQRTQQEDSAVYLCASSSQGDLYEQYFGPGTRLTVT.

This clonotype appeared many times. The chain links TRBV6-2 or TRBV6-3 to TRBJ2-6; D is undetermined. Germline V gene sequence: CDR1 MNHEY, CDR2 SVGEGT. V was clipped by 0 bases and J by 0 bases, with 3 bases between them. The CDR3 has 15 amino acids. The CDR3 DNA is TGTGCCAGCAGTTACTCGAACTCTGGGGCCAACGTCCTGACTTTC. Its protein product is CASSYSNSGANVLTF.

The V gene is TRBV12-3 or TRBV12-4, the J gene TRBJ2-7; D remains unclear. The CDR3 extends over 16 amino acids. V was trimmed by 1 base and J by 4 bases, leaving 17 bases between them. CDR3 nucleotides: TGTGCCAGCAGTTTAGTGGTGTGGGGTTTTGGGTACGAGCAGTACTTC. The encoded protein is CASSLVVWGFGYEQYF.

This clonotype was detected ten times or more. This chain links TRBV28 with TRBJ2-5; possible D gene TRBD1, 5 bases. The V gene's germline CDR1 is MDHEN and CDR2 SYDVKM. V lost 5 bases, J lost 5 bases, and 18 bases lay in between. The CDR3 sequence is 15 residues long. This chain's CDR3 is CASSHFGQSGETQYF. As DNA, the CDR3 is TGTGCCAGCAGTCACTTCGGACAATCCGGGGAGACCCAGTACTTC.

In its sample, this clonotype was seen many times. V and J are TRBV5-1 and TRBJ2-7; 10 bases fit TRBD2. CDR1 is SGHRS, CDR2 YFSETQ, per germline. The CDR3 length is 14 residues. V was pared by 4 bases and J by 0 bases, with 1 base of the junction left unmatched. DNA for the CDR3: TGCGCCAGCAGCGCTAGCGGGAGCTCCTACGAGCAGTACTTC. Protein: CASSASGSSYEQYF.

This clonotype was detected ten times or more. This sequence joins TRBV6-1 and TRBJ2-6, with no clear D. The CDR3 is 16 residues long. Germline V gene data show CDR1 as MNHNS and CDR2 as SASEGT. Trimming shortened V by 2 bases and J by 0 bases, and 8 bases separated the two germline ends. The CDR3 loop reads CASSESPVSGANVLTF. In nucleotides, the CDR3 is TGTGCCAGCAGTGAATCCCCGGTCTCTGGGGCCAACGTCCTGACTTTC.

V is TRBV6-2 or TRBV6-3 and J is TRBJ1-5; D is unresolved. Trimming removed 3 bases at V and 3 bases at J, with 9 bases between. Germline CDR1 MNHEY, CDR2 SVGEGT. The CDR3 loop spans 14 amino acids. The CDR3 DNA sequence: TGTGCCAGCAGTTATGAGACTGCCAATCAGCCCCAGCATTTT. This gives the protein CASSYETANQPQHF.

The CDR3 DNA is TGCGCCAGCAGCTTTGGAGAGTGGGGAGACACGAACTATGGCTACACCTTC. This gives the protein CASSFGEWGDTNYGYTF. V and J are TRBV5-1 and TRBJ1-2; no firm D call. V was shortened by 2 bases and J by 2 bases, with 19 bases between the two germline ends. CDR3 length: 17 residues. CDR1 and CDR2 from the germline V gene are SGHRS and YFSETQ.

This clonotype was counted at least ten times. The J gene is TRBJ2-2, the V gene TRBV7-3, with D uncertain. In germline, CDR1 is SGHTA, CDR2 FQGTGA. The CDR3 totals 15 residues. Trimming pared 2 bases from V and 2 bases from J, leaving 9 bases between. In DNA form, the CDR3 reads TGTGCCAGCAGCTTATTTCCCAGAAACACCGGGGAGCTGTTTTTT. Protein product: CASSLFPRNTGELFF. The whole variable domain, remainder taken from reference TRBV7-3 and TRBJ2-2, is GAGVSQTPSNKVTEKGKYVELRCDPISGHTALYWYRQSLGQGPEFLIYFQGTGAADDSGLPNDRFFAVRPEGSVSTLKIQRTERGDSAVYLCASSLFPRNTGELFFGEGSRLTVL.

This clonotype occurred many times. The chain combines TRBV20-1 with TRBJ1-1; tentatively, D is TRBD1 (5 bases). The CDR3 consists of 15 residues. Germline CDR1 and CDR2: DFQATT and SNEGSKA (reference sequence). Trimming took off 0 bases at V and 0 bases at J, with 11 bases between the two ends. The CDR3 DNA is TGCAGTGCTAGAGATTATGGCAGGGTGAACACTGAAGCTTTCTTT. Protein product: CSARDYGRVNTEAFF.

At least ten counts were recorded for this clonotype. The chain links TRBV12-5 to TRBJ1-2; D call uncertain. Trimming took off 7 bases at V and 1 base at J, with 7 bases between the two ends. Germline assignment: CDR1 LGHNT and CDR2 FRNRAP. There are 12 residues in the CDR3. CDR3 sequence: CASAQSNYGYTF. CDR3 nucleotide sequence: TGTGCTAGTGCCCAAAGTAACTATGGCTACACCTTC.

This clonotype was recorded many times. V is TRBV7-3 and J is TRBJ2-2; D gene uncertain. The V end was cut by 5 bases, the J end by 7 bases, with 8 bases between. Germline CDR1 SGHTA, CDR2 FQGTGA. The CDR3 length is 12 residues. The CDR3 nucleotides are TGTGCCAGCAGCCCCCCCGGCGGGGAGCTGTTTTTT. Its protein product is CASSPPGGELFF.

This clonotype was observed many times. V and J are TRBV28 and TRBJ2-7; D not resolved. This CDR3 has 11 residues. Trimming pared 5 bases from V and 7 bases from J, leaving 9 bases between. CDR1 and CDR2 (germline): MDHEN, SYDVKM. CDR3 nucleotide sequence: TGTGCCAGCAGTACCTCGGAGGAGCAGTACTTC. This codes for CASSTSEEQYF.